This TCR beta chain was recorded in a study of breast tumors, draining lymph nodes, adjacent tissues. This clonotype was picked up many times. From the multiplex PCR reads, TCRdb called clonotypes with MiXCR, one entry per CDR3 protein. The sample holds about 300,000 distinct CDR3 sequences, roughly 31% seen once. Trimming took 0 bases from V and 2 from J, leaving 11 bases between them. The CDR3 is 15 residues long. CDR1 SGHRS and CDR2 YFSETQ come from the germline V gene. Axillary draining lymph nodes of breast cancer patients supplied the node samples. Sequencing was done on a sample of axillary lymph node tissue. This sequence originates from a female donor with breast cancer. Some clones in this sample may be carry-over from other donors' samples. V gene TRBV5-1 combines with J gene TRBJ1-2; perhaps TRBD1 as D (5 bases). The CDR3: CASSLESQGNYGYTF. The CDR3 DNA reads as TGCGCCAGCAGCTTGGAATCTCAGGGAAACTATGGCTACACCTTC.